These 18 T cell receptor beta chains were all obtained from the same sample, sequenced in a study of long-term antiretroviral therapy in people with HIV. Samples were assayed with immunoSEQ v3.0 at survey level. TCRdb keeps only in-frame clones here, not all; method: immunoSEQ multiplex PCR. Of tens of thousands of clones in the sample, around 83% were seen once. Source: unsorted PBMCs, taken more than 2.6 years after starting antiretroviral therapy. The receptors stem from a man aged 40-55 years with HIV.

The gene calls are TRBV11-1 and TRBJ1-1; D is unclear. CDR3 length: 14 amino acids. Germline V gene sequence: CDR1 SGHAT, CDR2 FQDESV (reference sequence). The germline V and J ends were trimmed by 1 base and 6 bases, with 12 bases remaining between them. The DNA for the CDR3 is TGTGCCAGCAGCTTAGGACGAGGTGGAGCTGAAGCTTTCTTT. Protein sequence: CASSLGRGGAEAFF. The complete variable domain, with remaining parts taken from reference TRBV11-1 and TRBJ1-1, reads EAEVAQSPRYKITEKSQAVAFWCDPISGHATLYWYRQILGQGPELLVQFQDESVVDDSQLPKDRFSAERLKGVDSTLKIQPAELGDSAMYLCASSLGRGGAEAFFGQGTRLTVV.

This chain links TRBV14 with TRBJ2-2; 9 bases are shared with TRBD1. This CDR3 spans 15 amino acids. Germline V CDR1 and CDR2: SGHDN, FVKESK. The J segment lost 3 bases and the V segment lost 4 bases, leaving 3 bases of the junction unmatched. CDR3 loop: CASSLTGGDTGELFF. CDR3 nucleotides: TGTGCCAGCAGCCTTACAGGGGGCGACACCGGGGAGCTGTTTTTT.

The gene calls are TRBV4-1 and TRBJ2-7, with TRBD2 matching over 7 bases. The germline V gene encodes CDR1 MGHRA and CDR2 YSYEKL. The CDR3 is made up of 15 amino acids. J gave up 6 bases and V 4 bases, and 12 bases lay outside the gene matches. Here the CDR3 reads CASSPTRDYGSEQYF. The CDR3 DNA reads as TGCGCCAGCAGCCCTACCCGGGACTACGGCTCCGAGCAGTACTTC.

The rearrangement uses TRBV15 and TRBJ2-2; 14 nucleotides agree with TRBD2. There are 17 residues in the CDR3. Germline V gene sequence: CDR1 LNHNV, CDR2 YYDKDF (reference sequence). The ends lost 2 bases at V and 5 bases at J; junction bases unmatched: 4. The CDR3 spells CATSRRLAGGETGELFF. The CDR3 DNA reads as TGTGCCACCAGCAGAAGACTAGCGGGAGGGGAAACCGGGGAGCTGTTTTTT.

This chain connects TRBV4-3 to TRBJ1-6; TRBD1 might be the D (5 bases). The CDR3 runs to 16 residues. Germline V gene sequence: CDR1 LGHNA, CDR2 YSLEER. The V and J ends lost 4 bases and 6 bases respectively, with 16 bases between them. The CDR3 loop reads CASSLSFGGINSPLHF. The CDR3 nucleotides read TGCGCCAGCAGCCTGTCTTTCGGGGGTATTAATTCACCCCTCCACTTT.

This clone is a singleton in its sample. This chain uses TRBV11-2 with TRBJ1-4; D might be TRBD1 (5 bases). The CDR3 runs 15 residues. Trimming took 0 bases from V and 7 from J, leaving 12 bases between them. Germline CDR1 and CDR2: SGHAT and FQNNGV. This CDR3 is CASSLDWGAGEKLFF. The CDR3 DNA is TGTGCCAGCAGCTTAGACTGGGGCGCAGGTGAAAAACTGTTTTTT.

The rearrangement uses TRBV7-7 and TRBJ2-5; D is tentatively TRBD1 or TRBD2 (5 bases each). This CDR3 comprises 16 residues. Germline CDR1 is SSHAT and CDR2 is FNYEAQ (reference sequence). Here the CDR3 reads CASDRDLRPPEETQYF. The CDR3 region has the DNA TGTGCTAGCGATAGGGACCTCCGCCCACCTGAAGAGACCCAGTACTTC.

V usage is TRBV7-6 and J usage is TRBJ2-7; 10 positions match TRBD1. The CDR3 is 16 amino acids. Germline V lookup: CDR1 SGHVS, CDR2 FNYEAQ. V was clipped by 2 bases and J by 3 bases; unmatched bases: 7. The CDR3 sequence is CASSLRVGTGDYEQYF. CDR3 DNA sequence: TGTGCCAGCAGCTTAAGAGTGGGGACAGGGGACTACGAGCAGTACTTC.

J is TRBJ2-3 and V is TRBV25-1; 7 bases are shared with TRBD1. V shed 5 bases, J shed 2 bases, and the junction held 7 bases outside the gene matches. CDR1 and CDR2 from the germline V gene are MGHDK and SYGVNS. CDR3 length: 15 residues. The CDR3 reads CASSPATGATDTQYF. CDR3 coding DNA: TGTGCCAGCAGTCCAGCTACAGGGGCCACAGATACGCAGTATTTT.

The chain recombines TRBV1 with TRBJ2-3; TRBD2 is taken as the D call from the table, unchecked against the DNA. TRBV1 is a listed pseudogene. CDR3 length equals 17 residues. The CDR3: CTSSQEILRLAGDTQYF. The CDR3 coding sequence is TGCACCAGCAGCCAAGAAATCCTGAGACTAGCAGGAGATACGCAGTATTTT.

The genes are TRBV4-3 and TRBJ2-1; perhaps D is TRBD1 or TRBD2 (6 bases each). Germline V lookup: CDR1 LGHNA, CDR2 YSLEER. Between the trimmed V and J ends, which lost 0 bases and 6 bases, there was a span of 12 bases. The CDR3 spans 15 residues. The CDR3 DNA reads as TGCGCCAGCAGCCAAGATTCTGGAGGGGGCAATGAGCAGTTCTTC. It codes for CASSQDSGGGNEQFF.

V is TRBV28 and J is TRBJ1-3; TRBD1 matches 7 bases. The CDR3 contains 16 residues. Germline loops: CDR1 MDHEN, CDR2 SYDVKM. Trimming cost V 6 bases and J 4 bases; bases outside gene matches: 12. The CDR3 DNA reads TGTGCCAGCAGCCCGAGTTTACAGGGGTTAGGAAACACCATATATTTT. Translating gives CASSPSLQGLGNTIYF.

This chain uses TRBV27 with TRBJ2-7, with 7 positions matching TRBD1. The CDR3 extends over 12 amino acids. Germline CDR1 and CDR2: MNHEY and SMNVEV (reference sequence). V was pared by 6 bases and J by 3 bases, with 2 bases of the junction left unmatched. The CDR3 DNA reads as TGTGCCAGCAGGCGACAGGGCTACGAGCAGTACTTC. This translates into CASRRQGYEQYF.

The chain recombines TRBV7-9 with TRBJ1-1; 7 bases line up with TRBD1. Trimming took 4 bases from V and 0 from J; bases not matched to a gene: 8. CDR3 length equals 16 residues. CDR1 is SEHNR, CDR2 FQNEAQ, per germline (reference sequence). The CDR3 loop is CASSSPTGRVNTEAFF. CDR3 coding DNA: TGTGCCAGCAGCTCTCCGACAGGGCGTGTGAACACTGAAGCTTTCTTT.

The CDR3 reads CASSLAEGGEQYF. The CDR3 DNA is TGCGCCAGCAGCTTGGCCGAGGGGGGCGAGCAGTACTTC. The chain combines TRBV5-1 with TRBJ2-7; D is perhaps TRBD1 or TRBD2 (6 bases each). There are 13 residues in the CDR3. V lost 0 bases and J lost 6, with 10 bases in between. In germline, CDR1 is SGHRS, CDR2 YFSETQ.

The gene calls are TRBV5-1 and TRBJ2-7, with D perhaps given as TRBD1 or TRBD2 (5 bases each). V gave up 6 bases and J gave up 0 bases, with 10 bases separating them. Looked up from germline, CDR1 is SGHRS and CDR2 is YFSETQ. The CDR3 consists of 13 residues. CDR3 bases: TGCGCCAGCATGGGGGTAAGCTCCTACGAGCAGTACTTC. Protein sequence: CASMGVSSYEQYF.

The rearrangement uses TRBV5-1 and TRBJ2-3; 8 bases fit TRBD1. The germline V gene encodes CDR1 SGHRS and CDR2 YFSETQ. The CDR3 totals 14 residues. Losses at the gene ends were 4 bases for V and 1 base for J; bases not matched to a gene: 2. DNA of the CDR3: TGCGCCAGCAGCCCAGGGGGCGGCACAGATACGCAGTATTTT. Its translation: CASSPGGGTDTQYF. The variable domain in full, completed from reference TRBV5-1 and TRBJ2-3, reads KAGVTQTPRYLIKTRGQQVTLSCSPISGHRSVSWYQQTPGQGLQFLFEYFSETQRNKGNFPGRFSGRQFSNSRSEMNVSTLELGDSALYLCASSPGGGTDTQYFGPGTRLTVL.

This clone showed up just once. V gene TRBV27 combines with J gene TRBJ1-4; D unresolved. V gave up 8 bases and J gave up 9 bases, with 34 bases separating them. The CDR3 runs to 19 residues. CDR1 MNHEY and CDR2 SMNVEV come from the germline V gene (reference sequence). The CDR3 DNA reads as TGTGCCAGCCCTTCACATGACACTTTAATGAGAGTAGGAGGGAAAAAACTGTTTTTT. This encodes CASPSHDTLMRVGGKKLFF.